The 9 T cell receptor beta chains presented below share a single source sample, sequenced in a study of PD-1 blockade in classical Hodgkin lymphoma. Patients all relapsed after autologous stem cell transplantation, and there was variation in brentuximab vedotin exposure. After PBMCs were thawed, their CD8+ T cells were isolated by magnetic negative selection. Data came from immunoSEQ multiplex PCR; TCRdb stores just in-frame clones and leaves some out. The sample has over 25,000 clones; 80% to 90% are singletons. Sequencing was performed on CD8+ T cells from blood, taken at baseline. The receptor set was obtained from a human donor with classical Hodgkin lymphoma.

V gene TRBV15 combines with J gene TRBJ2-7; no firm D call. V was clipped by 5 bases and J by 5 bases, with 13 bases between them. The germline V gene encodes CDR1 LNHNV and CDR2 YYDKDF (reference sequence). The CDR3 has 13 residues. For the CDR3, the DNA is TGTGCCACCAGCCGGGCTCTTTCAGACGAGCAGTACTTC. The encoded protein is CATSRALSDEQYF.

The chain has TRBV28 and TRBJ1-4; possibly TRBD1 for D (6 bases). The V and J ends lost 4 bases and 6 bases respectively, with 21 bases between them. Germline V lookup: CDR1 MDHEN, CDR2 SYDVKM. CDR3 length equals 17 residues. This chain's CDR3 is CASSSTRGGGVYEKLFF. The CDR3 nucleotides are TGTGCCAGCAGTTCCACTCGCGGAGGGGGGGTATATGAAAAACTGTTTTTT.

The rearrangement joins TRBV27 to TRBJ2-1; the D gene could be TRBD1 or TRBD2 (5 bases each). This CDR3 has 11 amino acids. V lost 8 bases and J lost 8, with 10 bases in between. CDR1 is MNHEY and CDR2 is SMNVEV in the germline V gene (reference sequence). CDR3 DNA: TGTGCCAGCGGTCGGGGCTATGAGCAGTTCTTC. This codes for CASGRGYEQFF.

The V and J genes are TRBV7-9 and TRBJ1-1, with no clear D. V dropped 0 bases and J dropped 4 bases, with 12 bases sitting between them. This CDR3 comprises 15 residues. Germline V gene lookup returns CDR1 SEHNR and CDR2 FQNEAQ (reference sequence). The CDR3 protein is CASSLAKGSSTEAFF. The CDR3 DNA is TGTGCCAGCAGCTTAGCGAAAGGCAGTTCCACTGAAGCTTTCTTT.

The chain uses TRBV10-3 and TRBJ2-7, with no clear D. Between the trimmed V and J ends, which lost 0 bases and 0 bases, there was a span of 6 bases. The CDR3 extends over 14 amino acids. Germline V gene data show CDR1 as ENHRY and CDR2 as SYGVKD. The CDR3 region is CAISESGDSYEQYF. The CDR3 DNA is TGTGCCATCAGTGAGTCCGGAGACTCCTACGAGCAGTACTTC.

The V and J genes are TRBV28 and TRBJ2-1; TRBD2 matches at 8 bases. J lost 8 bases, V lost 5 bases, and 11 bases had no gene match. There are 15 residues in the CDR3. Germline V gene data show CDR1 as MDHEN and CDR2 as SYDVKM. CDR3 coding DNA: TGTGCCAGCAGTCCTAGACTAGCGCGGGATGATGAGCAGTTCTTC. As protein: CASSPRLARDDEQFF.

The chain combines TRBV27 with TRBJ2-5; unclear D gene. V was pared by 2 bases and J by 5 bases, with 15 bases between. The CDR3 loop spans 15 amino acids. Per the germline V gene, CDR1 is MNHEY and CDR2 is SMNVEV (reference sequence). The CDR3: CASSLGASRRETQYF. CDR3 nucleotides: TGTGCCAGCAGTTTAGGAGCCTCCAGGCGGGAGACCCAGTACTTC.

The genes are TRBV12-5 and TRBJ1-1; D remains ambiguous. There are 15 residues in the CDR3. CDR1 and CDR2 from the germline V gene are LGHNT and FRNRAP. V lost 3 bases and J lost 6, with 17 bases in between. CDR3 amino acids: CASGFWGRSTAEAFF. The CDR3 bases are TGTGCTAGTGGTTTTTGGGGTAGGTCGACCGCTGAAGCTTTCTTT.

The chain uses TRBV30 and TRBJ2-5, with D maybe TRBD1 (5 bases). CDR3 size: 12 residues. The V end was cut by 6 bases, the J end by 5 bases, with 13 bases between. Germline V gene lookup returns CDR1 GTSNPN and CDR2 SVGIG (reference sequence). CDR3 DNA: TGTGCCTGCCAGGGAAGTTATGAGACCCAGTACTTC. Translating it yields CACQGSYETQYF.